The T cell receptor (beta chain) described here comes from a study of T cell responses to AZD1222 COVID-19 vaccine. Notes on the study in general: There were mostly white British donors and more females than males, and clonal diversity was possibly underestimated. None of the repertoires were sampled until the peak T cell response had passed.

The germline V gene has CDR1 GTSNPN and CDR2 SVGIG (reference sequence). V was pared by 7 bases and J by 9 bases, with 9 bases of the junction left unmatched. This CDR3 region has 13 residues. Only in-frame clones appear in the TCRdb table, and some are missing; sequencing was by immunoSEQ multiplex PCR. The sample lists under 150,000 clones, 90% to 95% occurring once. To note about this clone: Its antigen remains unknown.

The receptor comes from an adult in good health. Sequenced material: peripheral blood, taken on day 0 of AZD1222 vaccination. The chain has TRBV30 and TRBJ1-6, with 7 bases fitting TRBD1. The DNA of the CDR3 is TGTGCCTCGACGACAGGGTTCGGTTCACCCCTCCACTTT. Translated, it gives CASTTGFGSPLHF. Drawing the rest from reference TRBV30 and TRBJ1-6, the complete variable domain is SQTIHQWPATLVQPVGSPLSLECTVEGTSNPNLYWYRQAAGRGLQLLFYSVGIGQISSEVPQNLSASRPQDRQFILSSKKLLLSDSGFYLCASTTGFGSPLHFGNGTRLTVT.